Below, 11 T cell receptor beta chains from the same sample are listed, as sequenced in a study of OX40 agonist ivuxolimab in advanced cancers. The protocol was immunoSEQ multiplex PCR, while the TCRdb copy is restricted to in-frame clones and leaves out a portion. Counted here are about 80,000 clones, roughly 90% occurring once; the ten biggest clones make up 0.15% to 0.2%. Sequenced material: CD4+ or CD8+ T cells sorted from blood, taken in a trial of the OX40 agonist ivuxolimab. Receptors originate from an adult with an advanced solid tumor such as melanoma, head and neck, liver or kidney cancer.

This sequence joins TRBV25-1 and TRBJ1-1, with 9 bases fitting TRBD1. The CDR3 has 16 amino acids. Trimming cost V 2 bases and J 0 bases; bases outside gene matches: 4. CDR1 is MGHDK and CDR2 is SYGVNS in the germline V gene. DNA of the CDR3: TGTGCCAGCAGTGAAGTACAGGGGGCTTTGAACACTGAAGCTTTCTTT. Residues: CASSEVQGALNTEAFF.

The CDR3 region has the DNA TGCGCCAGCAGCCGGGAGGGGCAGTCCTTCTCTGGGGCCAACGTCCTGACTTTC. It encodes CASSREGQSFSGANVLTF. The chain is built from TRBV5-1 and TRBJ2-6, with 8 bases lining up with TRBD2. Germline V gene sequence: CDR1 SGHRS, CDR2 YFSETQ. V lost 4 bases, J lost 0 bases, and 9 bases stayed unmatched. The CDR3 consists of 18 residues. Variable domain in full (rest from reference TRBV5-1 and TRBJ2-6): KAGVTQTPRYLIKTRGQQVTLSCSPISGHRSVSWYQQTPGQGLQFLFEYFSETQRNKGNFPGRFSGRQFSNSRSEMNVSTLELGDSALYLCASSREGQSFSGANVLTFGAGSRLTVL.

The gene calls are TRBV5-8 and TRBJ1-5; maybe TRBD1 (6 bases). V lost 0 bases and J lost 0, with 13 bases in between. The germline V gene encodes CDR1 SGHTS and CDR2 YDEGEE. The CDR3 covers 17 residues. CDR3 coding DNA: TGTGCCAGCAGCTTGGGACTGGGGGGGCCTAGCAATCAGCCCCAGCATTTT. Its protein product is CASSLGLGGPSNQPQHF.

The V and J genes are TRBV27 and TRBJ1-5; D unresolved. Germline CDR1 is MNHEY and CDR2 is SMNVEV (reference sequence). V was trimmed by 0 bases and J by 7 bases, leaving 16 bases between them. The CDR3 has 16 residues. As DNA, the CDR3 is TGTGCCAGCAGTTTATCTACGGGAGGCCCGGGACAGCCCCAGCATTTT. Its translation is CASSLSTGGPGQPQHF.

The rearrangement links TRBV25-1 to TRBJ2-1, with TRBD2 identical over 7 bases. CDR1 and CDR2 (germline): MGHDK, SYGVNS. There are 14 residues in the CDR3. V lost 4 bases to trimming and J lost 4 bases; unmatched junction nucleotides: 4. The CDR3 protein is CASSVRGGYNEQFF. CDR3 sequence (DNA): TGTGCCAGCAGTGTACGCGGGGGTTACAATGAGCAGTTCTTC.

The chain recombines TRBV5-1 with TRBJ2-7; D not resolved. Germline CDR1 SGHRS, CDR2 YFSETQ. Trimming shortened V by 0 bases and J by 4 bases, and 8 bases separated the two germline ends. There are 13 residues in the CDR3. The chain's CDR3 is CASSLGGPYEQYF. CDR3 coding DNA: TGCGCCAGCAGCTTGGGTGGGCCGTACGAGCAGTACTTC.

The gene calls are TRBV30 and TRBJ1-1; perhaps TRBD1 as D (6 bases). CDR1 and CDR2 from the germline V gene are GTSNPN and SVGIG (reference sequence). Trimming took 4 bases from V and 2 from J, leaving 20 bases between them. CDR3 size: 16 residues. Here the CDR3 DNA reads TGTGCCTGGAAAGGGGGTAGATCAGTGAGAAACACTGAAGCTTTCTTT. Its protein is CAWKGGRSVRNTEAFF. The full variable domain, with the rest looked up from reference TRBV30 and TRBJ1-1, is SQTIHQWPATLVQPVGSPLSLECTVEGTSNPNLYWYRQAAGRGLQLLFYSVGIGQISSEVPQNLSASRPQDRQFILSSKKLLLSDSGFYLCAWKGGRSVRNTEAFFGQGTRLTVV.

The V gene is TRBV18, the J gene TRBJ2-1; 7 nucleotides align to TRBD2. Per the germline V gene, CDR1 is KGHSH and CDR2 is LQKENI. The CDR3 has 15 amino acids. With V trimmed by 8 bases and J by 5 bases, 12 bases remained unmatched. DNA of the CDR3: TGTGCCAGCACCCTATCTAGCGGAAAGGACAATGAGCAGTTCTTC. Protein sequence: CASTLSSGKDNEQFF.

The chain links TRBV2 to TRBJ1-3, with D maybe TRBD1 (5 bases). This CDR3 spans 14 amino acids. V dropped 6 bases and J dropped 9 bases, with 18 bases sitting between them. Germline V gene lookup returns CDR1 SNHLY and CDR2 FYNNEI. The CDR3 DNA reads TGTGCCAGCAGACAGGAGGGGTACGTGGGCACCATATATTTT. Translating it yields CASRQEGYVGTIYF.

This chain joins TRBV11-2 and TRBJ1-2; D is unclear. Trimming removed 0 bases from V and 7 bases from J, with 12 bases in between. This CDR3 contains 14 residues. CDR1 and CDR2 (germline): SGHAT, FQNNGV. The CDR3 DNA follows: TGTGCCAGCAGCTTAGATCGGGTATCTGGTGGCTACACCTTC. This codes for CASSLDRVSGGYTF. The whole variable domain, remainder taken from reference TRBV11-2 and TRBJ1-2, is EAGVAQSPRYKIIEKRQSVAFWCNPISGHATLYWYQQILGQGPKLLIQFQNNGVVDDSQLPKDRFSAERLKGVDSTLKIQPAKLEDSAVYLCASSLDRVSGGYTFGSGTRLTVV.

This clone came up once. The chain links TRBV6-1 to TRBJ1-1; weak D call: TRBD1 (6 bases). Germline CDR1 and CDR2: MNHNS and SASEGT. The CDR3 sequence is 13 residues long. Trimming took off 4 bases at V and 9 bases at J, with 15 bases between the two ends. CDR3 region: CASSVRGSPKAFF. Here the CDR3 DNA reads TGTGCCAGCAGTGTCAGGGGTTCGCCCAAAGCTTTCTTT.